This section outlines one TCR beta chain sequence together with its context. Its antigen is not identified. The sample originates from a study of monozygotic twins with inflammatory bowel disease. General study points: Clonotype overlap with others was lower in IBD patients than in healthy twins, a difference that was greatest with disease activity.

Germline V gives CDR1 SGHDT, CDR2 YYEEEE. The CDR3 is 14 residues long. Total RNA input per TCR library was 3,000 to 4,500 ng. Making cDNA involved eight separate reactions per sample. Reprocessing the 5' RACE reads, TCRdb reports a single entry for every CDR3 protein and omits DNA. Recorded here are some 99,000 distinct CDR3 sequences; the top ten clones represent 9.5% to 15%. V is TRBV5-6 and J is TRBJ2-2. What was sequenced was blood. The sequence was obtained from a human donor with ulcerative colitis or Crohn's disease, or a healthy co-twin of an affected twin (not recorded which). The CDR3 sequence is CASSLGANTGELFF.